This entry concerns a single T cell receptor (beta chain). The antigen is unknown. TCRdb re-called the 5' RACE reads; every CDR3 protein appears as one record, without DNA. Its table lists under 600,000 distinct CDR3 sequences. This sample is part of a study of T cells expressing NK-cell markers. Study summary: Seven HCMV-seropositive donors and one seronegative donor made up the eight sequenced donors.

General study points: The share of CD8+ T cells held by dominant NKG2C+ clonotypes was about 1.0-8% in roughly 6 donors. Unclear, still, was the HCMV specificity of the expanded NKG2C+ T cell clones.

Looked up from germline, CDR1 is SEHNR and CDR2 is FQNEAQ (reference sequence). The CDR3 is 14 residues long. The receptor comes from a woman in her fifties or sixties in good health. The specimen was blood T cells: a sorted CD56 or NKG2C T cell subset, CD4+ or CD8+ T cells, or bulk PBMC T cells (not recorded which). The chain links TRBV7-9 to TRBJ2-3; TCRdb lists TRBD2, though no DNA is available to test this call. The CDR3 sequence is CASSPTRSSDTQYF.